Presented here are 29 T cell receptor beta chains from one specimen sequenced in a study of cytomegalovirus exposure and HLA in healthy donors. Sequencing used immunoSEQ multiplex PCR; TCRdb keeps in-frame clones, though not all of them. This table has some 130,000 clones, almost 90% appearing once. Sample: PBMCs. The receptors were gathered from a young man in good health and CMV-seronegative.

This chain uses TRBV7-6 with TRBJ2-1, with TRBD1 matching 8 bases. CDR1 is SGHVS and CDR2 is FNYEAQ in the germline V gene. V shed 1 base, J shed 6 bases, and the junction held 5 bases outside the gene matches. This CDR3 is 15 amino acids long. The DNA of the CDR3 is TGTGCCAGCAGCTTAGAGACAGGGGCCCCCAATGAGCAGTTCTTC. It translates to CASSLETGAPNEQFF.

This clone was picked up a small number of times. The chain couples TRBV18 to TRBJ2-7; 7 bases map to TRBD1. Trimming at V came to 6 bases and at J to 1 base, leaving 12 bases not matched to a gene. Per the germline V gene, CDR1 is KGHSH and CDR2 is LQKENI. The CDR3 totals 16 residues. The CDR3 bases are TGTGCCAGCTCCCCGAACCGGGACAGATCTTCCTACGAGCAGTACTTC. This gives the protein CASSPNRDRSSYEQYF.

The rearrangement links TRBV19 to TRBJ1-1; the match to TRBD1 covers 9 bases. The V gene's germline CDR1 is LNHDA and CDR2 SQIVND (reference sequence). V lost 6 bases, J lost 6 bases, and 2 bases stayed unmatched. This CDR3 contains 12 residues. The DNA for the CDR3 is TGTGCCAGTAGACAGGGGGCTTCTGAAGCTTTCTTT. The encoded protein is CASRQGASEAFF.

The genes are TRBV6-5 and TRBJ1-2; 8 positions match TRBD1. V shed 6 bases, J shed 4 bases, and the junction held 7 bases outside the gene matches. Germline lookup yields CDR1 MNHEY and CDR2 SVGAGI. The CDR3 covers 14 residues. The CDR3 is CASRLDRGSYGYTF. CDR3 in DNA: TGTGCCAGCAGACTCGACAGGGGCAGCTATGGCTACACCTTC.

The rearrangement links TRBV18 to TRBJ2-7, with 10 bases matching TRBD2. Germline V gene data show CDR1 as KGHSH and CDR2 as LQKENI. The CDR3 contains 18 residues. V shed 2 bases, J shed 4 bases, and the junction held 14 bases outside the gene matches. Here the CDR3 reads CASSPSSGRAPAPYEQYF. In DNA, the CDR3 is TGTGCCAGCTCACCATCAAGCGGGAGGGCCCCAGCGCCATACGAGCAGTACTTC. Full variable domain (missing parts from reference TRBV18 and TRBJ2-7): NAGVMQNPRHLVRRRGQEARLRCSPMKGHSHVYWYRQLPEEGLKFMVYLQKENIIDESGMPKERFSAEFPKEGPSILRIQQVVRGDSAAYFCASSPSSGRAPAPYEQYFGPGTRLTVT.

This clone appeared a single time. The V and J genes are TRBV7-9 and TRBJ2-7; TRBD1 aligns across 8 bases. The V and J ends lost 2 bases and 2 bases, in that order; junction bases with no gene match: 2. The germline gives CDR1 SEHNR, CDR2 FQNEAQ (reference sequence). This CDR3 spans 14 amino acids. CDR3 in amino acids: CASSLQGAPYEQYF. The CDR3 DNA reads TGTGCCAGCAGCTTACAGGGGGCCCCCTACGAGCAGTACTTC. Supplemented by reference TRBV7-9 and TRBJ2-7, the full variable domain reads DTGVSQNPRHKITKRGQNVTFRCDPISEHNRLYWYRQTLGQGPEFLTYFQNEAQLEKSRLLSDRFSAERPKGSFSTLEIQRTEQGDSAMYLCASSLQGAPYEQYFGPGTRLTVT.

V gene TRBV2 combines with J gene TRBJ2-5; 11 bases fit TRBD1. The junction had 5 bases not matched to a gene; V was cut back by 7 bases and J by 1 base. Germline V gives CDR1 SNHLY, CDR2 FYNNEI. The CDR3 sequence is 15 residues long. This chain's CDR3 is CASIPGTGGQETQYF. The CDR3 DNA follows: TGTGCCAGCATTCCAGGGACAGGGGGCCAAGAGACCCAGTACTTC. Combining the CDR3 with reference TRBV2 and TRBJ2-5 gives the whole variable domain EPEVTQTPSHQVTQMGQEVILRCVPISNHLYFYWYRQILGQKVEFLVSFYNNEISEKSEIFDDQFSVERPDGSNFTLKIRSTKLEDSAMYFCASIPGTGGQETQYFGPGTRLLVL.

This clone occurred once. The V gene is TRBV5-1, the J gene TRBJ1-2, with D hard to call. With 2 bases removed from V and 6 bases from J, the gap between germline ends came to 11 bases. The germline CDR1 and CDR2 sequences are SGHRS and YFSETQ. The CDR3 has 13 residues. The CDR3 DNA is TGCGCCAGCAGCTTTGGCCTTGTTGATGGCTACACCTTC. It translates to CASSFGLVDGYTF. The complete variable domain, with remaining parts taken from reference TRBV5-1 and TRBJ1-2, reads KAGVTQTPRYLIKTRGQQVTLSCSPISGHRSVSWYQQTPGQGLQFLFEYFSETQRNKGNFPGRFSGRQFSNSRSEMNVSTLELGDSALYLCASSFGLVDGYTFGSGTRLTVV.

This chain's CDR3 is CARWGTQGASYEQYF. The CDR3 DNA is TGCGCCAGGTGGGGCACCCAGGGGGCCTCCTACGAGCAGTACTTC. The gene calls are TRBV10-1 and TRBJ2-7; 8 bases fit TRBD1. The CDR3 runs to 15 residues. Germline-derived CDR1 and CDR2 are WNHNN and SYGVQD (reference sequence). With 9 bases clipped from V and 0 bases from J, the junction kept 10 bases outside the gene matches.

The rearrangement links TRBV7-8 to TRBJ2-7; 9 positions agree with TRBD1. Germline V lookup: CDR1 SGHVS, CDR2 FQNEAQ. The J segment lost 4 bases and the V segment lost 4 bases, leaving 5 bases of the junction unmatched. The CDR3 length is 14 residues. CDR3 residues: CASSSRTGAYEQYF. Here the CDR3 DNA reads TGTGCCAGCAGCTCCCGGACAGGGGCATACGAGCAGTACTTC.

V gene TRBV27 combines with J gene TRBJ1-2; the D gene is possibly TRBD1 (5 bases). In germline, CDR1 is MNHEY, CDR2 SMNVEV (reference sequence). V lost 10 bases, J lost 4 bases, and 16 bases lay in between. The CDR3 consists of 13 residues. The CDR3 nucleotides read TGTGCCACCCGACGGGACGGGGGCTATGGCTACACCTTC. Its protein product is CATRRDGGYGYTF.

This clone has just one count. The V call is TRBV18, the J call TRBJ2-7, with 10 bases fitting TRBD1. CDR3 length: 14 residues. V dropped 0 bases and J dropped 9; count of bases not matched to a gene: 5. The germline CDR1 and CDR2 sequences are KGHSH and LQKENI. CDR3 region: CASSPPDRGVVQYF. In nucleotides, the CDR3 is TGTGCCAGCTCACCACCGGACAGGGGGGTTGTGCAGTACTTC.

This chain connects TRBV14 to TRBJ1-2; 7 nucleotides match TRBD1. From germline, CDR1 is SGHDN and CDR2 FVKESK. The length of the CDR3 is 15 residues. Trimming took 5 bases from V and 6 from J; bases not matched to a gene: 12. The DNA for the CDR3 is TGTGCCAGCAGCTTAGCGGGACAGCCTAATCATGGCTACACCTTC. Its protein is CASSLAGQPNHGYTF. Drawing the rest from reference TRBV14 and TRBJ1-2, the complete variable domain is EAGVTQFPSHSVIEKGQTVTLRCDPISGHDNLYWYRRVMGKEIKFLLHFVKESKQDESGMPNNRFLAERTGGTYSTLKVQPAELEDSGVYFCASSLAGQPNHGYTFGSGTRLTVV.

CDR3 in DNA: TGTGCCTGGAGTGTATCAGGGGGCGAATACGAGCAGTACTTC. Translating gives CAWSVSGGEYEQYF. This sequence joins TRBV30 and TRBJ2-7; the match to TRBD1 covers 8 bases. Per germline, CDR1 GTSNPN and CDR2 SVGIG (reference sequence). Trimming at V came to 0 bases and at J to 4 bases, leaving 5 bases not matched to a gene. This CDR3 comprises 14 residues.

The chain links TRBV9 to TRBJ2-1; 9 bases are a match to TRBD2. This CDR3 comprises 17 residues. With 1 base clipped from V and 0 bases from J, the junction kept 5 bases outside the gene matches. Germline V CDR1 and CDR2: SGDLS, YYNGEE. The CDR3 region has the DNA TGTGCCAGCAGCGTATTATTTAGCGGGAGCTCCTACAATGAGCAGTTCTTC. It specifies CASSVLFSGSSYNEQFF.

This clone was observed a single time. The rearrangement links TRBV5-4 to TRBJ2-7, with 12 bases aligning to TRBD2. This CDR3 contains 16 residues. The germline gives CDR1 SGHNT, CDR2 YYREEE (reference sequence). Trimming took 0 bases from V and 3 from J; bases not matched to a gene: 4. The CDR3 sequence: CASSLAGLAGNYEQYF. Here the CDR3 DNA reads TGTGCCAGCAGCTTGGCCGGACTAGCGGGGAACTACGAGCAGTACTTC.

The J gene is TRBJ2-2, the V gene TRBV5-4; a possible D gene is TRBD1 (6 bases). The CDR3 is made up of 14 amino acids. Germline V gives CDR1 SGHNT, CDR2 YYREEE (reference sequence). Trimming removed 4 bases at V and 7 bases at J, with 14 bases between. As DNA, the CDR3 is TGTGCCAGCAGCCGGGACACCCTTCGCGGGGAGCTGTTTTTT. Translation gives CASSRDTLRGELFF.

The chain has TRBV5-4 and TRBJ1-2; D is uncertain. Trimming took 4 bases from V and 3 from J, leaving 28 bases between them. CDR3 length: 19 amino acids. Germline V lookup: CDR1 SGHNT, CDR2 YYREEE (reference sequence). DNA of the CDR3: TGTGCCAGCAGCCCGACCGGGAAGACTACCCGGACGAGTCACTATGGCTACACCTTC. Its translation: CASSPTGKTTRTSHYGYTF.

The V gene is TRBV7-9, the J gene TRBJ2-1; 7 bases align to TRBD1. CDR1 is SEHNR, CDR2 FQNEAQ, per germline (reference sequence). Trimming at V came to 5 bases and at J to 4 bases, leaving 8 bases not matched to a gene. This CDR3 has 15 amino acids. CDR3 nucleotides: TGTGCCAGCAGCCACAGTAGGGGGCTGTACAATGAGCAGTTCTTC. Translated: CASSHSRGLYNEQFF.

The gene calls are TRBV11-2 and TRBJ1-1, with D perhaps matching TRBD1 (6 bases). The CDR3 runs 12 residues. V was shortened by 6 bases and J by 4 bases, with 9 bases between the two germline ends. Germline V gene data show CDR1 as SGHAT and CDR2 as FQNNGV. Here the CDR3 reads CASRKGGTEAFF. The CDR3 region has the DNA TGTGCCAGCAGAAAAGGGGGCACTGAAGCTTTCTTT.

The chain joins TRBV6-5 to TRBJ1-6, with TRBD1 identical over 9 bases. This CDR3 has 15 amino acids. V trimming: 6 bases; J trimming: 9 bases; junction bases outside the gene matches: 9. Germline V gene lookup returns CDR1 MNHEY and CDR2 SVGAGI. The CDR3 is CASSPQGQGRSPLHF. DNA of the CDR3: TGTGCCAGCAGCCCTCAGGGACAGGGCCGTTCACCCCTCCACTTT.

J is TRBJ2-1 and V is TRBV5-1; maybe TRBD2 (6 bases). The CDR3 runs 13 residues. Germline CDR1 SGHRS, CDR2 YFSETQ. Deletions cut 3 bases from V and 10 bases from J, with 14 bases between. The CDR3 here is CASSWDWGREQFF. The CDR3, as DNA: TGCGCCAGCAGCTGGGACTGGGGACGCGAGCAGTTCTTC. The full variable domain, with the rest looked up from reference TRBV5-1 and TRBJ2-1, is KAGVTQTPRYLIKTRGQQVTLSCSPISGHRSVSWYQQTPGQGLQFLFEYFSETQRNKGNFPGRFSGRQFSNSRSEMNVSTLELGDSALYLCASSWDWGREQFFGPGTRLTVL.

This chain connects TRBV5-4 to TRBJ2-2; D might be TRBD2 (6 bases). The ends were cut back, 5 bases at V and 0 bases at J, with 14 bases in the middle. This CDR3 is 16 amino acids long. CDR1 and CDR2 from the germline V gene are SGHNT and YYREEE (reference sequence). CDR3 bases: TGTGCCAGCAGAGAAGCGGGCCTCTCGAACACCGGGGAGCTGTTTTTT. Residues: CASREAGLSNTGELFF.

The CDR3 nucleotides read TGTGCCAGCAGCTTTCGAGGTGGTAACTATGGCTACACCTTC. As protein: CASSFRGGNYGYTF. The chain uses TRBV7-9 and TRBJ1-2; D is unresolved. This CDR3 contains 14 residues. The V and J ends lost 3 bases and 1 base respectively, with 9 bases between them. The germline gives CDR1 SEHNR, CDR2 FQNEAQ (reference sequence).

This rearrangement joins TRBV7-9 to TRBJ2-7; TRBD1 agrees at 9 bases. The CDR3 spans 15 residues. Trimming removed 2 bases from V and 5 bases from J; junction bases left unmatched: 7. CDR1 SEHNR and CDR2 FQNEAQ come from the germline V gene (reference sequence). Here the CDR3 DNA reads TGTGCCAGCAGCTTAAGTGGAGGGACAGGGAACGAGCAGTACTTC. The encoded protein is CASSLSGGTGNEQYF.

The CDR3 region is CASSLDFRDTQYF. Written as DNA, the CDR3 is TGCGCCAGCAGCTTGGATTTTAGAGATACGCAGTATTTT. The J gene is TRBJ2-3, the V gene TRBV5-1; D is undetermined. The length of the CDR3 is 13 residues. The germline V gene encodes CDR1 SGHRS and CDR2 YFSETQ. V shed 0 bases and J shed 5 bases, with 7 bases lying between them.

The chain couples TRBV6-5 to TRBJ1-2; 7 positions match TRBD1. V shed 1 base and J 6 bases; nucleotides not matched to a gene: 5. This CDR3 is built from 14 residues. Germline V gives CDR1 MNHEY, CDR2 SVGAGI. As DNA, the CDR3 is TGTGCCAGCAGTTACTTAACAGGGGTTGATGGCTACACCTTC. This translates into CASSYLTGVDGYTF.

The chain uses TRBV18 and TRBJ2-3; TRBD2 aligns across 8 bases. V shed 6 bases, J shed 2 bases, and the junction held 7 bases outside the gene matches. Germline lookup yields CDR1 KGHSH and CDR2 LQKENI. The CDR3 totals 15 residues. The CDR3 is CASSAVLADTDTQYF. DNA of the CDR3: TGTGCCAGCTCTGCGGTACTAGCGGACACAGATACGCAGTATTTT.

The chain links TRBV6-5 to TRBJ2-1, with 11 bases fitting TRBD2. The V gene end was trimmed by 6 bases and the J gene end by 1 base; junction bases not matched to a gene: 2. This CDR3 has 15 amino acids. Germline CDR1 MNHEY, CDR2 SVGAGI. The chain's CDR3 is CASRLAGGSYNEQFF. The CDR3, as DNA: TGTGCCAGCAGATTAGCGGGAGGGTCCTACAATGAGCAGTTCTTC.